This entry features one T cell receptor beta chain sequence. Antigen unknown. This sample was included in a study of blood T cells in healthy people across ages. Combining a sample-barcoded 5' primer with a J-beta primer mix, a second PCR ran for about 7 to 12 cycles. TCRdb ran MiXCR on the 5' RACE reads and lists one entry per CDR3 protein. The sample lists 590,000 or so distinct CDR3 sequences; approximately 30% were seen once. Study observations and caveats: Older individuals had lower TCR beta diversity per million T cells (the decline was roughly linear).

The receptor was derived from a woman aged 80 or over in good health. Input material: blood.

CDR3 sequence reads: CAWSGTGGNQPQHF. CDR3 in DNA: TGTGCCTGGAGTGGAACAGGGGGCAATCAGCCCCAGCATTTT. V gene TRBV30 combines with J gene TRBJ1-5; the match to TRBD1 covers 7 bases. The CDR3 length is 14 residues. V lost 1 base and J lost 2; bases outside the gene matches: 2. Germline V lookup: CDR1 GTSNPN, CDR2 SVGIG (reference sequence).